The 29 T cell receptor beta chains below were found in one sample sequenced in a study of shared clonotypes between healthy human individuals. Some clones are missing from TCRdb's copy, which holds only in-frame ones; the method was immunoSEQ multiplex PCR. This sample has about 2 million clones, with approximately 94% found just once. Cells designated naive CD8 were CD45RO-negative and were positively selected for CCR7, with terminally differentiated effector memory CD45RA+ cells excluded. What was sequenced was naive CD8+ T cells sorted from blood. Receptor source: a man younger than 30 in good health.

The rearrangement joins TRBV6-5 to TRBJ2-2; D remains unclear. The CDR3 loop spans 15 amino acids. The germline V and J ends were trimmed by 0 bases and 6 bases, with 11 bases remaining between them. In germline, CDR1 is MNHEY, CDR2 SVGAGI. DNA of the CDR3: TGTGCCAGCAGTTACTCGATCCCATCGCCCGGGGAGCTGTTTTTT. This sequence encodes CASSYSIPSPGELFF.

To note about this clone: One end of the junction varies from germline; a read error may be responsible. The chain uses TRBV7-7 and TRBJ2-5; D perhaps matches TRBD2 (6 bases). From germline, CDR1 is SSHAT and CDR2 FNYEAQ (reference sequence). This CDR3 has 14 residues. DNA of the CDR3: TGTGCTAGCAGCTTAAACTCAGGGAGGGAGACCCAGTACTTC. It is translated as CASSLNSGRETQYF.

V is TRBV11-2 and J is TRBJ2-7; D is ambiguous. CDR1 SGHAT and CDR2 FQNNGV come from the germline V gene. CDR3 length: 15 residues. V lost 1 base and J lost 5, with 15 bases in between. The CDR3 DNA reads as TGTGCCAGCAGCTTAGCCCCTCGACTCAGCGACGAGCAGTACTTC. Protein sequence: CASSLAPRLSDEQYF.

The chain recombines TRBV29-1 with TRBJ2-3; 11 bases match TRBD2. Looked up from germline, CDR1 is SQVTM and CDR2 is ANQGSEA. J lost 6 bases, V lost 6 bases, and 8 bases had no gene match. This CDR3 comprises 14 residues. CDR3 sequence: CSVLLAGEADTQYF. The CDR3 nucleotides are TGCAGCGTGCTACTAGCGGGAGAGGCTGATACGCAGTATTTT.

This chain joins TRBV4-1 and TRBJ1-2, with D unclear. Trimming took off 0 bases at V and 5 bases at J, with 13 bases between the two ends. Germline CDR1 is MGHRA and CDR2 is YSYEKL. This CDR3 is built from 15 residues. The CDR3 bases are TGCGCCAGCAGCCAAGATGAACGGACCCAGTATGGCTACACCTTC. It translates to CASSQDERTQYGYTF.

V usage is TRBV6-5 and J usage is TRBJ2-7, with D maybe TRBD2 (6 bases). V was trimmed by 4 bases and J by 4 bases, leaving 17 bases between them. CDR3 length: 15 amino acids. Per the germline V gene, CDR1 is MNHEY and CDR2 is SVGAGI. The CDR3 loop reads CASSLLTGGYYEQYF. In DNA form, the CDR3 reads TGTGCCAGCAGTTTGCTAACCGGAGGGTATTACGAGCAGTACTTC.

The chain employs TRBV7-9 and TRBJ2-5; D may be TRBD1 (6 bases). Trimming pared 4 bases from V and 2 bases from J, leaving 11 bases between. Germline lookup yields CDR1 SEHNR and CDR2 FQNEAQ (reference sequence). The CDR3 runs 14 residues. The CDR3, as DNA: TGTGCCAGCAGCTGGGAGACAGGTCAAGAGACCCAGTACTTC. Translation: CASSWETGQETQYF.

The rearrangement uses TRBV2 and TRBJ2-7, with D maybe TRBD2 (6 bases). CDR3 length equals 16 residues. Per the germline V gene, CDR1 is SNHLY and CDR2 is FYNNEI. The ends were cut back, 3 bases at V and 6 bases at J, with 21 bases in the middle. The CDR3 is CASSELLGGTGGEQYF. The CDR3 DNA reads TGTGCCAGCAGTGAGCTATTGGGGGGAACTGGGGGCGAGCAGTACTTC.

Worth noting for this clone: Distinct nucleotide sequences in the sample also encode this CDR3. The J gene is TRBJ1-1, the V gene TRBV30; D is unclear. Germline V gene sequence: CDR1 GTSNPN, CDR2 SVGIG (reference sequence). With 0 bases removed from V and 0 bases from J, the gap between germline ends came to 5 bases. The CDR3 is 13 amino acids. The CDR3 spells CAWSVLMNTEAFF. CDR3 sequence (DNA): TGTGCCTGGAGTGTACTCATGAACACTGAAGCTTTCTTT. The whole variable domain, filled in from reference TRBV30 and TRBJ1-1, reads SQTIHQWPATLVQPVGSPLSLECTVEGTSNPNLYWYRQAAGRGLQLLFYSVGIGQISSEVPQNLSASRPQDRQFILSSKKLLLSDSGFYLCAWSVLMNTEAFFGQGTRLTVV.

Comment on this clone: The junction does not match germline at one end; this may be a read error. The chain employs TRBV6-1 and TRBJ2-2; tentatively, D is TRBD1 (6 bases). CDR3 length: 13 amino acids. Germline lookup yields CDR1 MNHNS and CDR2 SASEGT. The CDR3: CAIVTGNAGELFF. The CDR3 region has the DNA TGTGCCATAGTCACAGGGAACGCCGGGGAGCTGTTTTTT.

The V and J genes are TRBV13 and TRBJ2-2, with D perhaps TRBD1 (5 bases). The CDR3 has 16 residues. The germline gives CDR1 PRHDT, CDR2 FYEKMQ (reference sequence). Trimming shortened V by 1 base and J by 2 bases, and 11 bases separated the two germline ends. The CDR3 loop is CASSLVGRENTGELFF. The CDR3 DNA is TGTGCCAGCAGCTTAGTTGGCAGGGAAAACACCGGGGAGCTGTTTTTT.

The chain couples TRBV2 to TRBJ1-5, with D unclear. CDR1 SNHLY and CDR2 FYNNEI come from the germline V gene. Trimming removed 4 bases at V and 0 bases at J, with 7 bases between. This CDR3 region has 14 residues. CDR3 residues: CASSVVDSNQPQHF. The CDR3, as DNA: TGTGCCAGCAGTGTGGTGGATAGCAATCAGCCCCAGCATTTT.

The sample holds one count of this clone. V and J are TRBV6-1 and TRBJ2-5; 13 nucleotides line up with TRBD2. The J call may be faulty, since TRBJ2-7 better matches the DNA end. CDR1 is MNHNS, CDR2 SASEGT, per germline. The CDR3 loop spans 15 amino acids. In DNA, the CDR3 is TGTGCCAGCAGTGAACAGGGACTAGCGGGGTACGAGCAGTACTTC. Translation: CASSEQGLAGYEQYF.

The V and J genes are TRBV5-5 and TRBJ2-7, with TRBD2 as a possible D gene (5 bases). In germline, CDR1 is SGHKS, CDR2 YYEKEE (reference sequence). V shed 4 bases and J shed 2 bases, with 16 bases lying between them. The CDR3 is 15 amino acids. This CDR3 is CASSPIWTGTYEQYF. The CDR3 DNA reads TGTGCCAGCAGCCCCATTTGGACGGGAACCTACGAGCAGTACTTC.

The V and J genes are TRBV28 and TRBJ2-7; TRBD1 aligns across 9 bases. The CDR3 spans 13 residues. Germline trimming cut 10 bases from V and 5 bases from J; bases unmatched to any gene: 9. The germline V gene has CDR1 MDHEN and CDR2 SYDVKM. The CDR3 loop reads CATRRTGGDEQYF. The CDR3 nucleotides are TGTGCCACCCGTCGAACAGGGGGCGACGAGCAGTACTTC.

CDR3 residues: CASSLSTGVYEQYF. Written as DNA, the CDR3 is TGTGCCAGCAGCTTATCCACAGGAGTCTACGAGCAGTACTTC. V and J are TRBV7-2 and TRBJ2-7; weak D call: TRBD1 (5 bases). V lost 2 bases to trimming and J lost 3 bases, with 11 bases between them. The CDR3 loop spans 14 amino acids. The germline V gene has CDR1 SGHTA and CDR2 FQGNSA. Variable domain in full (rest from reference TRBV7-2 and TRBJ2-7): GAGVSQSPSNKVTEKGKDVELRCDPISGHTALYWYRQSLGQGLEFLIYFQGNSAPDKSGLPSDRFSAERTGGSVSTLTIQRTQQEDSAVYLCASSLSTGVYEQYFGPGTRLTVT.

The rearrangement joins TRBV18 to TRBJ2-2; 7 nucleotides line up with TRBD1. Germline-derived CDR1 and CDR2 are KGHSH and LQKENI. J gave up 5 bases and V 6 bases, and 9 bases lay outside the gene matches. This CDR3 region has 15 residues. CDR3 protein: CASSPDRVQTGELFF. The CDR3, as DNA: TGTGCCAGCTCGCCTGACAGGGTTCAAACCGGGGAGCTGTTTTTT.

This chain links TRBV4-3 with TRBJ2-5; 10 positions agree with TRBD2. In germline, CDR1 is LGHNA, CDR2 YSLEER. V was pared by 0 bases and J by 5 bases, with 9 bases of the junction left unmatched. The CDR3 spans 17 residues. CDR3 nucleotides: TGCGCCAGCAGCCAAGATAGATCTAGCGGGAGCGGTGAGACCCAGTACTTC. Residues: CASSQDRSSGSGETQYF.

This clone was seen only once. The rearrangement uses TRBV2 and TRBJ2-5; 13 bases align to TRBD2. CDR1 and CDR2 from the germline V gene are SNHLY and FYNNEI. There are 16 residues in the CDR3. CDR3 in amino acids: CSVGEGTSGIRETQYF. The CDR3 DNA sequence: TGTTCGGTCGGTGAGGGGACTAGCGGGATTCGAGAGACCCAGTACTTC. Filled out from reference TRBV2 and TRBJ2-5, the complete variable domain reads EPEVTQTPSHQVTQMGQEVILRCVPISNHLYFYWYRQILGQKVEFLVSFYNNEISEKSEIFDDQFSVERPDGSNFTLKIRSTKLEDSAMYFCSVGEGTSGIRETQYFGPGTRLLVL.

This sequence joins TRBV7-9 and TRBJ2-1; D uncertain. This CDR3 is built from 14 residues. CDR1 and CDR2 from the germline V gene are SEHNR and FQNEAQ (reference sequence). V was pared by 6 bases and J by 8 bases, with 17 bases between. In DNA form, the CDR3 reads TGTGCCAGCAGGCTCTGGCAGTCTGGCGATGAGCAGTTCTTC. This gives the protein CASRLWQSGDEQFF.

The V and J genes are TRBV7-9 and TRBJ2-7; D is perhaps TRBD1 (7 bases). Germline assignment: CDR1 SEHNR and CDR2 FQNEAQ (reference sequence). The CDR3 is 15 amino acids. The ends were cut back, 4 bases at V and 3 bases at J, with 16 bases in the middle. The CDR3 bases are TGTGCCAGCAGCTCAGGAGGGACAGCGATCTACGAGCAGTACTTC. It specifies CASSSGGTAIYEQYF.

As regards this clone: This same CDR3 is encoded by further DNA sequences in the sample. The chain joins TRBV19 to TRBJ2-7; TRBD1 is a possible D gene (5 bases). With 6 bases removed from V and 2 bases from J, the gap between germline ends came to 11 bases. This CDR3 has 13 residues. Germline CDR1 is LNHDA and CDR2 is SQIVND (reference sequence). The CDR3 sequence: CASSAGLPYEQYF. The CDR3 DNA is TGTGCCAGTAGCGCAGGGTTGCCCTACGAGCAGTACTTC.

The J gene is TRBJ1-1, the V gene TRBV5-8; the D is unclear. The CDR3 runs to 13 residues. Trimming took 2 bases from V and 6 from J, leaving 11 bases between them. Germline V gene sequence: CDR1 SGHTS, CDR2 YDEGEE. The CDR3 region is CASSFWAVAEAFF. The CDR3 nucleotides read TGTGCCAGCAGCTTCTGGGCGGTGGCTGAAGCTTTCTTT.

The gene calls are TRBV7-6 and TRBJ2-7; D is possibly TRBD1 (5 bases). V lost 5 bases and J 4 bases, leaving 15 bases between the germline ends. Germline values: CDR1 SGHVS, CDR2 FNYEAQ. The CDR3 covers 14 residues. The chain's CDR3 is CASSQGPVGYEQYF. CDR3 bases: TGTGCCAGCAGCCAGGGCCCAGTCGGGTACGAGCAGTACTTC.

The V gene is TRBV4-3, the J gene TRBJ2-1; 8 bases are shared with TRBD2. CDR1 and CDR2 (germline): LGHNA, YSLEER. The CDR3 contains 16 residues. With 5 bases clipped from V and 8 bases from J, the junction kept 14 bases outside the gene matches. CDR3 coding DNA: TGCGCCAGCAGCACCCTAGCGTCGGGAGGGGACTATGAGCAGTTCTTC. Translating it yields CASSTLASGGDYEQFF.

This clone showed up just once. The chain recombines TRBV5-4 with TRBJ1-2, with 11 bases that match TRBD1. CDR1 and CDR2 (germline): SGHNT, YYREEE (reference sequence). The V gene end was trimmed by 4 bases and the J gene end by 5 bases; junction bases not matched to a gene: 13. The CDR3 has 17 residues. CDR3 protein: CASSGWDRGLVHYGYTF. CDR3 bases: TGTGCCAGCAGCGGGTGGGACAGGGGGTTGGTCCATTATGGCTACACCTTC.

V usage is TRBV5-6 and J usage is TRBJ1-1; TRBD1 matches at 9 bases. With V trimmed by 3 bases and J by 7 bases, 7 bases remained unmatched. Germline CDR1 SGHDT, CDR2 YYEEEE. This CDR3 region has 14 residues. CDR3 nucleotide sequence: TGTGCCAGCAGCTCCGGACAGGGGTATAGTGAAGCTTTCTTT. This gives the protein CASSSGQGYSEAFF.

The rearrangement links TRBV7-9 to TRBJ2-7; 10 bases are shared with TRBD2. Per the germline V gene, CDR1 is SEHNR and CDR2 is FQNEAQ (reference sequence). The CDR3 totals 15 residues. V shed 2 bases and J 5 bases; nucleotides not matched to a gene: 6. The CDR3 nucleotides are TGTGCCAGCAGCTTAACCGGGACTAGCGTACACGAGCAGTACTTC. It codes for CASSLTGTSVHEQYF.

This clone has a single count. The chain combines TRBV5-6 with TRBJ2-7; D not resolved. Trimming took off 4 bases at V and 9 bases at J, with 11 bases between the two ends. The CDR3 extends over 11 amino acids. Germline CDR1 SGHDT, CDR2 YYEEEE. The CDR3 bases are TGTGCCAGCAGCCCCCTTAGTACGCAGTACTTC. This translates into CASSPLSTQYF.